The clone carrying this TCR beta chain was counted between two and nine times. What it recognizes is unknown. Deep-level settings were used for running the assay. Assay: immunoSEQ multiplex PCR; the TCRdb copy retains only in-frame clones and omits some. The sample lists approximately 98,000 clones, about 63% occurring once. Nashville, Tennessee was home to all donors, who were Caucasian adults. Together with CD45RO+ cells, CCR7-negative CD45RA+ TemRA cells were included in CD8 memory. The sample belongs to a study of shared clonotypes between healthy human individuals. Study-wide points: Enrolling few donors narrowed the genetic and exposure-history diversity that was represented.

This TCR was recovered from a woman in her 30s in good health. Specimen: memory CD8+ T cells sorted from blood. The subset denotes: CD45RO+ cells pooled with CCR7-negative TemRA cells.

The CDR3 nucleotides are TGTGCCACCAGCAGAGAAGCGGGAGGGCCGTCTGAGCAGTTCTTC. Translating it yields CATSREAGGPSEQFF. The chain recombines TRBV15 with TRBJ2-1; 10 bases are a match to TRBD2. The CDR3 runs to 15 residues. V lost 0 bases and J lost 9; bases outside the gene matches: 5. Germline lookup yields CDR1 LNHNV and CDR2 YYDKDF (reference sequence).